The T cell receptor beta chain under discussion was sequenced for a study of beta chain features in type 1 diabetes. At the level of the study: Examination spanned roughly 110 million sorted cells from all samples. Findings and limits, study-wide: Patients with Type 1 diabetes showed moderately but significantly shorter TCRB CDR3s in all four CD4+ subsets. Overrepresentation of cells with high TCR expression could result from cDNA sequencing. Type 1 diabetes patients showed fewer insertions and more deletions at VDJ junctions.

Only one heparinised blood draw was taken per donor, and its volume averaged around 100 mL. The sample holds a few counts of this clone. Its antigen is unknown. What was sequenced were expressed TCRB transcripts, since all of the isolated RNA had been reverse transcribed. Assay: immunoSEQ multiplex PCR; the TCRdb copy retains only in-frame clones and omits some. The profile covers 250,000 to 300,000 clones, with more than 13% appearing a single time and about 0.015% taken by the ten largest. This CDR3 is 14 amino acids long. With 2 bases removed from V and 4 bases from J, the gap between germline ends came to 12 bases. The germline gives CDR1 GTSNPN, CDR2 SVGIG (reference sequence).

The sample comprised naive CD4+ T cells from blood. The genes are TRBV30 and TRBJ1-3; no clear D. The sequence came from a man younger than 40 with type 1 diabetes. CDR3 loop: CAWSRGRSGNTIYF. CDR3 sequence (DNA): TGTGCCTGGAGTCGAGGAAGGTCAGGAAACACCATATATTTT.